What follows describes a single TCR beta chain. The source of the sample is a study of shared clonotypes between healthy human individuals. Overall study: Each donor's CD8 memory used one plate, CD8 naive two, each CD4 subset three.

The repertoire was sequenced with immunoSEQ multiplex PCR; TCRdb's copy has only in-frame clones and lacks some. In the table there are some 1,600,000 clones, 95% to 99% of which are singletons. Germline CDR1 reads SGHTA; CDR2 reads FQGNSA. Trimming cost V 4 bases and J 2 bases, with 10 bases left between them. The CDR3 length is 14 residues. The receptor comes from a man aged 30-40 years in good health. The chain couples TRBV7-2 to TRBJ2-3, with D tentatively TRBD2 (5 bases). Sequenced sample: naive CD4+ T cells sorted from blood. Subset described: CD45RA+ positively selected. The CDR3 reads CASSSGLLTDTQYF. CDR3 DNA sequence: TGTGCCAGCAGCTCTGGACTGCTCACAGATACGCAGTATTTT.